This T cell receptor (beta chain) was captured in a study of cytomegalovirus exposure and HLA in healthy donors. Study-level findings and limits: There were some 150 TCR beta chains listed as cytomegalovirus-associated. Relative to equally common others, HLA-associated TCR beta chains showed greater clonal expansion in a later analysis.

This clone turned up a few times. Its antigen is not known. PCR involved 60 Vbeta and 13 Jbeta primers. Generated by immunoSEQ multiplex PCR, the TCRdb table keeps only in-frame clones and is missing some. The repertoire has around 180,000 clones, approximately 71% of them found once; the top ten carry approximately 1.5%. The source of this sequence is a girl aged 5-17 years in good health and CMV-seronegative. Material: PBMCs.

The chain's CDR3 is CASSSYGGVGTGELFF. CDR3 in DNA: TGTGCCAGCAGTTCCTACGGAGGGGTAGGCACCGGGGAGCTGTTTTTT. This sequence joins TRBV9 and TRBJ2-2; perhaps TRBD2 as D (6 bases). CDR3 length: 16 amino acids. The germline CDR1 and CDR2 sequences are SGDLS and YYNGEE. The V gene lost 5 bases and the J gene lost 4 bases, with 18 bases spanning the gap.